Below, 27 T cell receptor beta chains from the same sample are listed, as sequenced in a study of CD8 T cells in Susac syndrome (dated by TCRdb to between 2018 and 2021). The library relied on the immunoSEQ multiplex PCR assay. RNA was extracted using the RNeasy kit, and roughly 0.45 to 1 ug of the RNA was reverse transcribed with random hexamers. Using fastp trimming at Q25 and MiXCR clonotype assembly, TCRdb reanalyzed the public sequencing data and kept in-frame beta chains. All rows with the same CDR3 protein become a single entry with the most common DNA and genes. For this sample the table gives 85,000 to 120,000 distinct CDR3 sequences, of which roughly 94% were detected only once. The ten largest clones add up to about 0.42% of the sample. What was sequenced was CD8+ T cells from PBMCs. The receptors were sampled from a human donor with Susac syndrome.

Only one count was recorded for this clonotype. J is TRBJ2-1 and V is TRBV27; weak D call: TRBD1 (6 bases). This CDR3 contains 10 residues. V was trimmed by 6 bases and J by 10 bases, leaving 7 bases between them. Germline V lookup: CDR1 MNHEY, CDR2 SMNVEV (reference sequence). The CDR3 DNA is TGTGCCAGCAGCGACAGGGAGCAGTTCTTC. Encoded protein: CASSDREQFF.

The V and J genes are TRBV2 and TRBJ1-2; 8 nucleotides line up with TRBD1. The V gene end was trimmed by 6 bases and the J gene end by 3 bases; junction bases not matched to a gene: 9. The CDR3 runs to 15 residues. Germline loops: CDR1 SNHLY, CDR2 FYNNEI. The CDR3, as DNA: TGTGCCAGCAGGGACCGGACAGGGTCATACTATGGCTACACCTTC. Translation: CASRDRTGSYYGYTF.

The chain employs TRBV12-3 or TRBV12-4 and TRBJ2-7; no reliable D call. The CDR3 runs 13 residues. Deletions cut 2 bases from V and 4 bases from J, with 9 bases between. The CDR3 here is CASSLYPTYEQYF. DNA for the CDR3: TGTGCCAGCAGTTTATACCCCACTTACGAGCAGTACTTC.

The chain has TRBV9 and TRBJ1-1; 8 nucleotides align to TRBD1. The CDR3 spans 15 residues. Trimming at V came to 4 bases and at J to 0 bases, leaving 5 bases not matched to a gene. From germline, CDR1 is SGDLS and CDR2 YYNGEE. The CDR3, as DNA: TGTGCCAGCAGCACCTCGACAGGGGTGAACACTGAAGCTTTCTTT. Amino acid sequence: CASSTSTGVNTEAFF.

This chain links TRBV20-1 with TRBJ1-1, with 10 bases aligning to TRBD1. J was trimmed by 0 bases and V by 8 bases; bases with no gene match: 9. From germline, CDR1 is DFQATT and CDR2 SNEGSKA (reference sequence). This CDR3 region has 15 residues. DNA of the CDR3: TGCAGTTGGACAGGGGGTGGCTTTATGAACACTGAAGCTTTCTTT. Amino acid sequence: CSWTGGGFMNTEAFF.

This clonotype appeared once. Here the CDR3 reads CASSVGISGAYNEQFF. CDR3 nucleotide sequence: TGTGCCAGCAGCGTAGGTATTAGCGGGGCCTACAATGAGCAGTTCTTC. The chain links TRBV9 to TRBJ2-1, with TRBD2 matching 8 bases. Germline lookup yields CDR1 SGDLS and CDR2 YYNGEE. CDR3 length: 16 amino acids. Losses at the gene ends were 0 bases for V and 2 bases for J; bases not matched to a gene: 4.

The DNA of the CDR3 is TGCAGCGTCCCCGCCTTGGCGGGGGAAACAGATACGCAGTATTTT. Translating it yields CSVPALAGETDTQYF. The chain links TRBV29-1 to TRBJ2-3, with TRBD2 matching over 7 bases. V was clipped by 6 bases and J by 3 bases; unmatched bases: 12. The CDR3 sequence is 15 residues long. Per the germline V gene, CDR1 is SQVTM and CDR2 is ANQGSEA.

This chain uses TRBV5-6 with TRBJ2-3, with no clear D. V lost 4 bases and J lost 0, with 9 bases in between. Germline V gene sequence: CDR1 SGHDT, CDR2 YYEEEE. This CDR3 comprises 14 residues. The CDR3 region is CASSLEGSTDTQYF. In DNA form, the CDR3 reads TGTGCCAGCAGCCTTGAAGGGAGCACAGATACGCAGTATTTT.

The chain couples TRBV3-1 to TRBJ2-1; D not resolved. Germline V gives CDR1 LGHDT, CDR2 YNNKEL (reference sequence). There are 14 residues in the CDR3. V gave up 0 bases and J gave up 6 bases, with 9 bases separating them. The CDR3 loop is CASSQDPTGNEQFF. Here the CDR3 DNA reads TGTGCCAGCAGCCAAGACCCAACGGGCAATGAGCAGTTCTTC.

The V call is TRBV7-9, the J call TRBJ2-7; D unclear. The V and J ends lost 5 bases and 4 bases respectively, with 15 bases between them. CDR1 and CDR2 from the germline V gene are SEHNR and FQNEAQ (reference sequence). CDR3 length: 14 amino acids. The CDR3 nucleotides read TGTGCCAGCAGCAACCGGACGGTGCCATACGAGCAGTACTTC. Translating it yields CASSNRTVPYEQYF. The full variable domain, with the rest looked up from reference TRBV7-9 and TRBJ2-7, is DTGVSQNPRHKITKRGQNVTFRCDPISEHNRLYWYRQTLGQGPEFLTYFQNEAQLEKSRLLSDRFSAERPKGSFSTLEIQRTEQGDSAMYLCASSNRTVPYEQYFGPGTRLTVT.

The CDR3 loop is CASSLGADQPQHF. CDR3 DNA: TGTGCCAGCAGCCTGGGCGCAGATCAGCCCCAGCATTTT. This sequence joins TRBV7-6 and TRBJ1-5; D is ambiguous. V lost 5 bases, J lost 5 bases, and 10 bases lay in between. Germline lookup yields CDR1 SGHVS and CDR2 FNYEAQ. The CDR3 has 13 residues.

The rearrangement joins TRBV9 to TRBJ1-2; possibly TRBD1 for D (5 bases). Germline V gives CDR1 SGDLS, CDR2 YYNGEE. Trimming shortened V by 1 base and J by 4 bases, and 20 bases separated the two germline ends. The length of the CDR3 is 17 residues. CDR3 region: CASSVTPQTRDSYGYTF. The CDR3 DNA follows: TGTGCCAGCAGCGTAACCCCACAAACCAGGGATAGCTATGGCTACACCTTC.

CDR3 protein: CSVEGGLAGRYNEQFF. The CDR3 DNA reads TGCAGCGTTGAAGGTGGACTAGCGGGGCGTTACAATGAGCAGTTCTTC. This chain connects TRBV29-1 to TRBJ2-1, with TRBD2 identical over 12 bases. The V segment lost 1 base and the J segment 4 bases; nucleotides outside the gene matches: 5. The V gene's germline CDR1 is SQVTM and CDR2 ANQGSEA. The CDR3 runs 16 residues.

This chain joins TRBV24-1 and TRBJ1-5, with D possibly being TRBD1 (5 bases). Germline CDR1 reads KGHDR; CDR2 reads SFDVKD. Trimming took off 9 bases at V and 3 bases at J, with 14 bases between the two ends. The CDR3 has 14 amino acids. CDR3 in DNA: TGTGCCACCGGGGCGGACCGACACAATCAGCCCCAGCATTTT. Amino acid sequence: CATGADRHNQPQHF.

V and J are TRBV12-3 or TRBV12-4 and TRBJ2-5; the D is unclear. The CDR3 has 13 amino acids. The V end was cut by 2 bases, the J end by 4 bases, with 8 bases between. Written as DNA, the CDR3 is TGTGCCAGCAGTTTAACGACGGGAGAGACCCAGTACTTC. This codes for CASSLTTGETQYF.

The chain employs TRBV5-1 and TRBJ2-3; a weak D match, TRBD2 (6 bases). Looked up from germline, CDR1 is SGHRS and CDR2 is YFSETQ. Trimming removed 4 bases from V and 7 bases from J, with 19 bases in between. There are 15 residues in the CDR3. CDR3 amino acids: CASSPGRDSLYTQYF. CDR3 DNA sequence: TGCGCCAGCAGCCCTGGACGGGACTCGCTTTATACGCAGTATTTT.

This sequence joins TRBV6-5 and TRBJ2-7, with 9 bases matching TRBD1. Per the germline V gene, CDR1 is MNHEY and CDR2 is SVGAGI. The V gene end was trimmed by 10 bases and the J gene end by 5 bases; junction bases not matched to a gene: 12. This CDR3 is 14 amino acids long. The chain's CDR3 is CATRGDRAPHEQYF. Here the CDR3 DNA reads TGTGCCACCCGGGGGGACAGGGCTCCCCACGAGCAGTACTTC.

V gene TRBV6-2 or TRBV6-3 combines with J gene TRBJ2-4; D unclear. The CDR3 contains 12 residues. The germline V and J ends were trimmed by 7 bases and 11 bases, with 15 bases remaining between them. CDR1 and CDR2 from the germline V gene are MNHEY and SVGEGT. CDR3 nucleotides: TGTGCCAGCAACGGACCCTATCACGTTCAGTACTTC. It is translated as CASNGPYHVQYF.

Points on this clonotype: The junction departs from germline at one end; a sequencing error may be responsible. This chain uses TRBV9 with TRBJ2-3; D may be TRBD2 (7 bases). The CDR3 covers 9 residues. Germline-derived CDR1 and CDR2 are SGDLS and YYNGEE. This CDR3 is CASGGGTDF. In DNA form, the CDR3 reads TGTGCCAGCGGCGGGGGCACGGATTTT. Using reference TRBV9 and TRBJ2-3 for the parts outside the CDR3, the full variable domain is DSGVTQTPKHLITATGQRVTLRCSPRSGDLSVYWYQQSLDQGLQFLIQYYNGEERAKGNILERFSAQQFPDLHSELNLSSLELGDSALYFCASGGGTDFGPGTRLTVL.

The genes are TRBV12-3 or TRBV12-4 and TRBJ1-2; TRBD1 matches 7 bases. The CDR3 has 12 amino acids. Trimming cost V 6 bases and J 4 bases; bases outside gene matches: 2. The CDR3 bases are TGTGCCAGCAGGACAGGGACCTATGGCTACACCTTC. This encodes CASRTGTYGYTF.

The chain employs TRBV9 and TRBJ2-7; tentative D call: TRBD1 (5 bases). From germline, CDR1 is SGDLS and CDR2 YYNGEE. This CDR3 contains 15 residues. V was cut by 4 bases and J by 3 bases, with 17 bases left in between. The DNA for the CDR3 is TGTGCCAGCAGCCCCCCGGTGGCAGGGAACTACGAGCAGTACTTC. Amino acid sequence: CASSPPVAGNYEQYF.

This clonotype was found once. The chain recombines TRBV19 with TRBJ2-1; D might be TRBD1 (6 bases). CDR1 and CDR2 (germline): LNHDA, SQIVND (reference sequence). The CDR3 consists of 13 residues. Deletions cut 3 bases from V and 5 bases from J, with 8 bases between. The CDR3: CASSMGADNEQFF. In nucleotides, the CDR3 is TGTGCCAGTAGTATGGGGGCCGACAATGAGCAGTTCTTC.

The chain has TRBV7-8 and TRBJ1-5; 8 nucleotides match TRBD1. With V trimmed by 5 bases and J by 5 bases, 5 bases remained unmatched. In germline, CDR1 is SGHVS, CDR2 FQNEAQ. This CDR3 is built from 14 residues. The CDR3 loop reads CASSTDRAYQPQHF. In nucleotides, the CDR3 is TGTGCCAGCAGCACGGACAGGGCCTATCAGCCCCAGCATTTT.

This chain uses TRBV12-3 or TRBV12-4 with TRBJ1-1; no clear D gene. V was trimmed by 10 bases and J by 1 base, leaving 13 bases between them. This CDR3 contains 13 residues. DNA for the CDR3: TGTGCCAACGGGAGGAGTGGGAACACTGAAGCTTTCTTT. Its translation is CANGRSGNTEAFF.

V and J are TRBV20-1 and TRBJ2-3; D perhaps matches TRBD2 (6 bases). Germline CDR1 and CDR2: DFQATT and SNEGSKA (reference sequence). The CDR3 has 13 amino acids. Trimming stripped 3 bases from V and 6 bases from J, with 13 bases between. CDR3: CSASPAGMDTQYF. In nucleotides, the CDR3 is TGCAGTGCTAGTCCAGCGGGCATGGATACGCAGTATTTT.

The chain employs TRBV6-6 and TRBJ2-1, with D possibly being TRBD1 (5 bases). V was pared by 1 base and J by 7 bases, with 8 bases between. Germline assignment: CDR1 MNHNY and CDR2 SVGAGI (reference sequence). CDR3 length: 13 amino acids. CDR3 protein: CASSYFQGNEQFF. The DNA of the CDR3 is TGTGCCAGCAGTTACTTTCAGGGAAATGAGCAGTTCTTC.

The rearrangement links TRBV4-1 to TRBJ1-2, with D possibly matching TRBD1 (6 bases). CDR1 and CDR2 from the germline V gene are MGHRA and YSYEKL. The CDR3 contains 11 residues. Trimming cost V 8 bases and J 6 bases, with 10 bases left between them. CDR3 DNA sequence: TGCGCCAGCGGAGGGGGAGATGGCTACACCTTC. It codes for CASGGGDGYTF.